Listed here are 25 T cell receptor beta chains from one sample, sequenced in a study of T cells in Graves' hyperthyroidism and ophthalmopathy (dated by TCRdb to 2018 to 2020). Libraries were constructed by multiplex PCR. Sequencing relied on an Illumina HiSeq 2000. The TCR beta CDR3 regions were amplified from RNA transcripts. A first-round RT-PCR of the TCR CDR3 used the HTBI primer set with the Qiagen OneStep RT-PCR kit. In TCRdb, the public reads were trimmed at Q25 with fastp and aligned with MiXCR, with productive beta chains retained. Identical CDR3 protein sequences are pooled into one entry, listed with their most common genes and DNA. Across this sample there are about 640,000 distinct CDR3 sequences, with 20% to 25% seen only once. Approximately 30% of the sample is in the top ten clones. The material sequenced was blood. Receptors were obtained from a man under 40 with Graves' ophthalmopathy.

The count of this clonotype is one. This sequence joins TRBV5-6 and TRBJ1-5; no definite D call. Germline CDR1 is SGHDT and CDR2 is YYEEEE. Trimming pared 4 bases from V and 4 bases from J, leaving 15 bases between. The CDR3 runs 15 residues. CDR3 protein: CASSPSRTQNQPQHF. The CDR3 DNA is TGTGCCAGCAGCCCCTCCAGGACCCAAAATCAGCCCCAGCATTTT.

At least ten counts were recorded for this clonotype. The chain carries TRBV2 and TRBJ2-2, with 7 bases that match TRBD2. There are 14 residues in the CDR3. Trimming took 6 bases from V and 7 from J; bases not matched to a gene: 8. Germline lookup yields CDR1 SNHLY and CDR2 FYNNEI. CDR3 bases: TGTGCCAGCAGCCCCGGGACTATGGTCGGGGAGCTGTTTTTT. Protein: CASSPGTMVGELFF.

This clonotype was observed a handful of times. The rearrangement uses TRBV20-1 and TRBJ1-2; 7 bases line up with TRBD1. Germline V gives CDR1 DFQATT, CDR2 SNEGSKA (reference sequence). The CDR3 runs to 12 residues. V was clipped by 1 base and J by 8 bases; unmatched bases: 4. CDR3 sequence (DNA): TGCAGTGCTAGAGGACAGGGAGTGGGCTACACCTTC. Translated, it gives CSARGQGVGYTF.

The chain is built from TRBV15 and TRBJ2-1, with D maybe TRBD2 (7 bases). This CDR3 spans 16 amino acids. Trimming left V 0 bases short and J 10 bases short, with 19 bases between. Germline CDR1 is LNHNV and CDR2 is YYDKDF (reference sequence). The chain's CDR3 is CATSRELRGGSGEQFF. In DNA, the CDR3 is TGTGCCACCAGCAGAGAGCTAAGGGGGGGTTCAGGAGAGCAGTTCTTC.

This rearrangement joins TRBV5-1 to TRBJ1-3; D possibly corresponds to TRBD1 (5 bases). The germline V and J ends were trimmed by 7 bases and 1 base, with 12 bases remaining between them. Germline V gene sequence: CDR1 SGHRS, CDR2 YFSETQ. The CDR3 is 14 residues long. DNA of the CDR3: TGCGCCAGCCAAGACGGGGGATCTGGAAACACCATATATTTT. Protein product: CASQDGGSGNTIYF. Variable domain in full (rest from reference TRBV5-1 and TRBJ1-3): KAGVTQTPRYLIKTRGQQVTLSCSPISGHRSVSWYQQTPGQGLQFLFEYFSETQRNKGNFPGRFSGRQFSNSRSEMNVSTLELGDSALYLCASQDGGSGNTIYFGEGSWLTVV.

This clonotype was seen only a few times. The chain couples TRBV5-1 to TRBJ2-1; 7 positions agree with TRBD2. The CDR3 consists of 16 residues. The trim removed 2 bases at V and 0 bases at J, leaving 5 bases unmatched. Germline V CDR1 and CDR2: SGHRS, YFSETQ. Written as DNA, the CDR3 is TGCGCCAGCAGCTTCCTAGCGGAAAGCTCCTACAATGAGCAGTTCTTC. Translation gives CASSFLAESSYNEQFF.

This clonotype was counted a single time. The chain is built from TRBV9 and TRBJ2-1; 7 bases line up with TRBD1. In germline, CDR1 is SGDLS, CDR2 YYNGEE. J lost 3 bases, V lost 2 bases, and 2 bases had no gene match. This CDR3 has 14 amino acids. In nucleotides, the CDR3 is TGTGCCAGCAGCGTCCGGGACAGCTACAATGAGCAGTTCTTC. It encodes CASSVRDSYNEQFF.

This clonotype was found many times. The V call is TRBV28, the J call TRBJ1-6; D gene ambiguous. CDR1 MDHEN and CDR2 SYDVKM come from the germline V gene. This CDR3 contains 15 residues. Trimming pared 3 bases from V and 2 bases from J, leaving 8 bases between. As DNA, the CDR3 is TGTGCCAGCAGTTTTGGGAGTACCTATAATTCACCCCTCCACTTT. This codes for CASSFGSTYNSPLHF.

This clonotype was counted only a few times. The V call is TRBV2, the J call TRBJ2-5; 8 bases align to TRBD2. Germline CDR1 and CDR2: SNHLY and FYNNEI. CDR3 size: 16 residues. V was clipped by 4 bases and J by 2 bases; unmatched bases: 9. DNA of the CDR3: TGTGCCAGCAGTGCCCCGGGACTAGGGACACAAGAGACCCAGTACTTC. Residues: CASSAPGLGTQETQYF.

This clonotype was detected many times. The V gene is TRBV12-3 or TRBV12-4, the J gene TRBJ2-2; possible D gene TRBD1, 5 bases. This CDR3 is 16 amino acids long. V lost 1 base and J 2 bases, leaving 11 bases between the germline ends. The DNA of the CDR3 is TGTGCCAGCAGTTTAGATGGACAAATTAACACCGGGGAGCTGTTTTTT. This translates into CASSLDGQINTGELFF.

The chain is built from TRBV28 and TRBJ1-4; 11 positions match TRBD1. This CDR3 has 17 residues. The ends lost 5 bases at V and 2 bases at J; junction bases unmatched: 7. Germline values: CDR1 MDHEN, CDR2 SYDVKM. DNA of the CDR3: TGTGCCAGCAGTCCCTGGACAGGGGGCCTCACTAATGAAAAACTGTTTTTT. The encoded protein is CASSPWTGGLTNEKLFF.

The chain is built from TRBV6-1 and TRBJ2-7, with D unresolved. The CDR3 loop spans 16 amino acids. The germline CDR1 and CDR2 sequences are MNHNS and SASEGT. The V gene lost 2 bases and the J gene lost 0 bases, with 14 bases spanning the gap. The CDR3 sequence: CASSEPPGYSSYEQYF. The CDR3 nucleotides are TGTGCCAGCAGTGAACCCCCCGGCTATAGCTCCTACGAGCAGTACTTC.

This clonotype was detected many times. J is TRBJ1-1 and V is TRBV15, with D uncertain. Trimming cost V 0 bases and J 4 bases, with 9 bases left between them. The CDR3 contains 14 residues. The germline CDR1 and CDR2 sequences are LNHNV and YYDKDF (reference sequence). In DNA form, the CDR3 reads TGTGCCACCAGCAGAGATCAAGGGTCCACTGAAGCTTTCTTT. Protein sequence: CATSRDQGSTEAFF.

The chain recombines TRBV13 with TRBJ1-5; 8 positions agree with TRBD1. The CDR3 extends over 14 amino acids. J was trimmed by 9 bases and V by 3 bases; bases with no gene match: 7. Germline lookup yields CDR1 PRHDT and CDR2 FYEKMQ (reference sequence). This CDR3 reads CASSLGGTGGPQHF. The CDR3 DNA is TGTGCCAGCAGCTTGGGGGGGACAGGAGGGCCCCAGCATTTT.

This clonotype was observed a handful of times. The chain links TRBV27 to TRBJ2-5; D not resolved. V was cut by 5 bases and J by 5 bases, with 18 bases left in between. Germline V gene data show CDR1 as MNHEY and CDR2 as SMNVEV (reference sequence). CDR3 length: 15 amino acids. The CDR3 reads CASSPRRTVGETQYF. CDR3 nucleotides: TGTGCCAGCAGTCCTCGAAGGACCGTCGGGGAGACCCAGTACTTC.

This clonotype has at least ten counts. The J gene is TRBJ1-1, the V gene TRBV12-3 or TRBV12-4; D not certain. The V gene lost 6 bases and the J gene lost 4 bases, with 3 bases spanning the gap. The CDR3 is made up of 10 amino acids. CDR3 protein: CASRGTEAFF. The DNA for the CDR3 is TGTGCCAGCAGGGGCACTGAAGCTTTCTTT.

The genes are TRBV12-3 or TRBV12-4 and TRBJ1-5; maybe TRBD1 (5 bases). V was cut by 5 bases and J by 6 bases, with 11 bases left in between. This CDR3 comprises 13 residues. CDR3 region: CASSSGGAQPQHF. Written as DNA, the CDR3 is TGTGCCAGCAGTAGCGGGGGAGCTCAGCCCCAGCATTTT.

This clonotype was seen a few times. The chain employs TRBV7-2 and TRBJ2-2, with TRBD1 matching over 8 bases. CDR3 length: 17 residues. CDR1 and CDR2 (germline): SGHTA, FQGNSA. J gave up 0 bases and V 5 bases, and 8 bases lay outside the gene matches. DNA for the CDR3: TGTGCCAGCAGCCTGGACAGGGAAGTCGCGAACACCGGGGAGCTGTTTTTT. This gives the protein CASSLDREVANTGELFF.

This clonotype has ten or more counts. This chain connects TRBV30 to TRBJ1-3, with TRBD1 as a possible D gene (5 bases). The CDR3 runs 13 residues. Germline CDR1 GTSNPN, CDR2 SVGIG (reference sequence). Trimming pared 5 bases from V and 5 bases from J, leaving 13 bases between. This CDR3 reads CAWAGGVRNTIYF. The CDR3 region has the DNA TGTGCCTGGGCCGGGGGGGTCCGAAACACCATATATTTT. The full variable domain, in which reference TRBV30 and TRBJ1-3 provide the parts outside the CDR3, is SQTIHQWPATLVQPVGSPLSLECTVEGTSNPNLYWYRQAAGRGLQLLFYSVGIGQISSEVPQNLSASRPQDRQFILSSKKLLLSDSGFYLCAWAGGVRNTIYFGEGSWLTVV.

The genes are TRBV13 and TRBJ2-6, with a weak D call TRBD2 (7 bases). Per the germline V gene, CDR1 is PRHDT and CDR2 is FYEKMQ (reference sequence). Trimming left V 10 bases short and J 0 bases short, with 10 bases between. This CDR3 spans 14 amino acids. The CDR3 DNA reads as TGTGCCATCGCGGGGGCCTCTGGGGCCAACGTCCTGACTTTC. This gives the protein CAIAGASGANVLTF.

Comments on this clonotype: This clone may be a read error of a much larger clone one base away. The DNA of the CDR3 is TGTGCCAGCAAGGGACGGGGATACGAGCAGTACTTC. Its translation is CASKGRGYEQYF. The gene calls are TRBV2 and TRBJ2-7; D is possibly TRBD1 or TRBD2 (5 bases each). The length of the CDR3 is 12 residues. Germline V gene sequence: CDR1 SNHLY, CDR2 FYNNEI. V lost 7 bases to trimming and J lost 4 bases, with 11 bases between them.

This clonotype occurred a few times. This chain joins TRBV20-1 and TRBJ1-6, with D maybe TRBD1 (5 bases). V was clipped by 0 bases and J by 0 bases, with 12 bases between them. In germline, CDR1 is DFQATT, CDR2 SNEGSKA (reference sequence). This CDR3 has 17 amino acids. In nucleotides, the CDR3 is TGCAGTGCTAGAGATCTCGGGGCGAGCTCCTATAATTCACCCCTCCACTTT. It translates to CSARDLGASSYNSPLHF.

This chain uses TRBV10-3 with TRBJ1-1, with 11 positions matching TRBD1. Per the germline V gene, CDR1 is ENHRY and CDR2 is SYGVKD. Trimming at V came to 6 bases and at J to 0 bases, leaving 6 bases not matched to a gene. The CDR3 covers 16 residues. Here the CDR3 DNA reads TGTGCCATCAGCGAGGGACAGGGGGGGGTGAACACTGAAGCTTTCTTT. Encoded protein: CAISEGQGGVNTEAFF.

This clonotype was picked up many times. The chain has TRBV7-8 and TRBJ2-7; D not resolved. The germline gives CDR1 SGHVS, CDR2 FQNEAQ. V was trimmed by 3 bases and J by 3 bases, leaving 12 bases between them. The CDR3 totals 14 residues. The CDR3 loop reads CASSFRSSFYEQYF. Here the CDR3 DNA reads TGTGCCAGCAGCTTCCGTTCGTCCTTCTACGAGCAGTACTTC.

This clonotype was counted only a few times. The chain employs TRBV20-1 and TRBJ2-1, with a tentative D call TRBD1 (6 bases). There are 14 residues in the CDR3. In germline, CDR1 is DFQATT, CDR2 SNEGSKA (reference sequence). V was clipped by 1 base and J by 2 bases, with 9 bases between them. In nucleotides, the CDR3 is TGCAGTGCTAGAGGGACAGCAGCCTACAATGAGCAGTTCTTC. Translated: CSARGTAAYNEQFF.